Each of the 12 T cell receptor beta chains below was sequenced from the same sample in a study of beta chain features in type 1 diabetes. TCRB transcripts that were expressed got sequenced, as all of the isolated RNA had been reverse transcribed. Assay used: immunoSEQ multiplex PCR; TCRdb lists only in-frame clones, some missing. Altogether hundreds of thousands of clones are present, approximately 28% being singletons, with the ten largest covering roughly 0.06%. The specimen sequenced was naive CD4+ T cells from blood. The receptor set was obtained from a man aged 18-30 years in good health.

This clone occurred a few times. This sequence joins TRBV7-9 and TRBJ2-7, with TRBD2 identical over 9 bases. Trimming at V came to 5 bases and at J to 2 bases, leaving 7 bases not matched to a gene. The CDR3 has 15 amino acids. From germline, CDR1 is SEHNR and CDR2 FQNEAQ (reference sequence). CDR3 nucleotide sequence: TGTGCCAGCAGCCACAGCATAGCGGGAGCCTACGAGCAGTACTTC. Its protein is CASSHSIAGAYEQYF. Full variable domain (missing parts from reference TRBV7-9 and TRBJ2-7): DTGVSQNPRHKITKRGQNVTFRCDPISEHNRLYWYRQTLGQGPEFLTYFQNEAQLEKSRLLSDRFSAERPKGSFSTLEIQRTEQGDSAMYLCASSHSIAGAYEQYFGPGTRLTVT.

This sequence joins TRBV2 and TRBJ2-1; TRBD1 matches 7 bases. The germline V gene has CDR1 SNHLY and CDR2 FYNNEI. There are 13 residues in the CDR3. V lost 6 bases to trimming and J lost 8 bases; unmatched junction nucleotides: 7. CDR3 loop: CASSLTGDHEQFF. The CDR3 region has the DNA TGTGCCAGCAGCCTAACAGGGGACCATGAGCAGTTCTTC.

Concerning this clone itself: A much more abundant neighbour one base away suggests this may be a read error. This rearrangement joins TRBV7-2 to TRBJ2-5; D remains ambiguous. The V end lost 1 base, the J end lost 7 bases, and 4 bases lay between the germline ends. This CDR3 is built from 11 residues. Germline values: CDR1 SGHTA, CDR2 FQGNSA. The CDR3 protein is CASSLGATQYF. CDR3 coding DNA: TGTGCCAGCAGCTTAGGGGCGACCCAGTACTTC.

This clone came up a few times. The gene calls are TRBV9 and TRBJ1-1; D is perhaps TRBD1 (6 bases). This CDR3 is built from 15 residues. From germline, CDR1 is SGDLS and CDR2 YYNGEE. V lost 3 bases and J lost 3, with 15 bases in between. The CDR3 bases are TGTGCCAGCAGCGAGGGGACAATAAGACACACTGAAGCTTTCTTT. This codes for CASSEGTIRHTEAFF.

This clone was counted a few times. The CDR3 DNA follows: TGTGCCAGCCGAGATAGCGTCCAAGAGACCCAGTACTTC. This gives the protein CASRDSVQETQYF. The chain couples TRBV7-9 to TRBJ2-5; possibly TRBD2 for D (5 bases). From germline, CDR1 is SEHNR and CDR2 FQNEAQ (reference sequence). There are 13 residues in the CDR3. The V end was cut by 8 bases, the J end by 1 base, with 11 bases between.

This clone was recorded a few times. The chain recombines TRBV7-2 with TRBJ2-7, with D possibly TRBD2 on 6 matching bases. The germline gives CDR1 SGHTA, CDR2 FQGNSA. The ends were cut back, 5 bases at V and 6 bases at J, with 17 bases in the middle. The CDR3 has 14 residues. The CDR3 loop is CASSRTRDNREQYF. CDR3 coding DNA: TGTGCCAGCAGCCGAACGCGGGATAATCGCGAGCAGTACTTC.

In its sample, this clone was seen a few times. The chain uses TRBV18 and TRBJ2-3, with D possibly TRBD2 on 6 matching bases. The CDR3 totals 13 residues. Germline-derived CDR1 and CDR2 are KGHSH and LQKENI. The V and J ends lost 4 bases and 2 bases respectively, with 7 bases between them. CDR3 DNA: TGTGCCAGCTCACTGCGGGACACAGATACGCAGTATTTT. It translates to CASSLRDTDTQYF.

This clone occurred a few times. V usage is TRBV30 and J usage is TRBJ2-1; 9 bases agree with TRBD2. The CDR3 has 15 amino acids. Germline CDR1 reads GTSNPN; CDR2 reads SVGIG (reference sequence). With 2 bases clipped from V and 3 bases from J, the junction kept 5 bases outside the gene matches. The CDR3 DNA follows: TGTGCCTGGAGTATAGCGGGAGAGATCTACAATGAGCAGTTCTTC. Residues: CAWSIAGEIYNEQFF.

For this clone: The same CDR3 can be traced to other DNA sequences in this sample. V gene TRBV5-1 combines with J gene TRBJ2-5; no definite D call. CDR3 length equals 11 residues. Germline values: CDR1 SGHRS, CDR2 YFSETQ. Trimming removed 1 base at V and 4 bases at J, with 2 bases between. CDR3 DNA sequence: TGCGCCAGCAGCTTGTCAGAGACCCAGTACTTC. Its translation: CASSLSETQYF.

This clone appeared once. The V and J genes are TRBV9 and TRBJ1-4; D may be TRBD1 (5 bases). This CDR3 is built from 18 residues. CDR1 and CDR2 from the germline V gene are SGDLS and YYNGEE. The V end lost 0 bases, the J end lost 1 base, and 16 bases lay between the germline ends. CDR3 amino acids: CASSVGSGGIGTNEKLFF. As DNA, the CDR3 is TGTGCCAGCAGCGTAGGTTCCGGGGGGATCGGAACTAATGAAAAACTGTTTTTT.

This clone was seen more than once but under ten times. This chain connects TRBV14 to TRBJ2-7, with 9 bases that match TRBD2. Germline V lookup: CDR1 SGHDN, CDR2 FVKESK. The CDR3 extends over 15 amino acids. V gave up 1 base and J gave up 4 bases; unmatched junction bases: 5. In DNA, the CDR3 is TGTGCCAGCAGCCAAGGACTAGCGGCGGATTACGAGCAGTACTTC. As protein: CASSQGLAADYEQYF.

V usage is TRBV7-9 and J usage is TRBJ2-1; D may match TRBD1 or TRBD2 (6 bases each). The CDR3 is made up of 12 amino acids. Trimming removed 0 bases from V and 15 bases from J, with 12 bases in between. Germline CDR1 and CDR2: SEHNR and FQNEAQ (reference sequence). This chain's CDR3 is CASSLAQGRTFF. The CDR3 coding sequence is TGTGCCAGCAGCTTAGCTCAGGGGAGGACGTTCTTC.